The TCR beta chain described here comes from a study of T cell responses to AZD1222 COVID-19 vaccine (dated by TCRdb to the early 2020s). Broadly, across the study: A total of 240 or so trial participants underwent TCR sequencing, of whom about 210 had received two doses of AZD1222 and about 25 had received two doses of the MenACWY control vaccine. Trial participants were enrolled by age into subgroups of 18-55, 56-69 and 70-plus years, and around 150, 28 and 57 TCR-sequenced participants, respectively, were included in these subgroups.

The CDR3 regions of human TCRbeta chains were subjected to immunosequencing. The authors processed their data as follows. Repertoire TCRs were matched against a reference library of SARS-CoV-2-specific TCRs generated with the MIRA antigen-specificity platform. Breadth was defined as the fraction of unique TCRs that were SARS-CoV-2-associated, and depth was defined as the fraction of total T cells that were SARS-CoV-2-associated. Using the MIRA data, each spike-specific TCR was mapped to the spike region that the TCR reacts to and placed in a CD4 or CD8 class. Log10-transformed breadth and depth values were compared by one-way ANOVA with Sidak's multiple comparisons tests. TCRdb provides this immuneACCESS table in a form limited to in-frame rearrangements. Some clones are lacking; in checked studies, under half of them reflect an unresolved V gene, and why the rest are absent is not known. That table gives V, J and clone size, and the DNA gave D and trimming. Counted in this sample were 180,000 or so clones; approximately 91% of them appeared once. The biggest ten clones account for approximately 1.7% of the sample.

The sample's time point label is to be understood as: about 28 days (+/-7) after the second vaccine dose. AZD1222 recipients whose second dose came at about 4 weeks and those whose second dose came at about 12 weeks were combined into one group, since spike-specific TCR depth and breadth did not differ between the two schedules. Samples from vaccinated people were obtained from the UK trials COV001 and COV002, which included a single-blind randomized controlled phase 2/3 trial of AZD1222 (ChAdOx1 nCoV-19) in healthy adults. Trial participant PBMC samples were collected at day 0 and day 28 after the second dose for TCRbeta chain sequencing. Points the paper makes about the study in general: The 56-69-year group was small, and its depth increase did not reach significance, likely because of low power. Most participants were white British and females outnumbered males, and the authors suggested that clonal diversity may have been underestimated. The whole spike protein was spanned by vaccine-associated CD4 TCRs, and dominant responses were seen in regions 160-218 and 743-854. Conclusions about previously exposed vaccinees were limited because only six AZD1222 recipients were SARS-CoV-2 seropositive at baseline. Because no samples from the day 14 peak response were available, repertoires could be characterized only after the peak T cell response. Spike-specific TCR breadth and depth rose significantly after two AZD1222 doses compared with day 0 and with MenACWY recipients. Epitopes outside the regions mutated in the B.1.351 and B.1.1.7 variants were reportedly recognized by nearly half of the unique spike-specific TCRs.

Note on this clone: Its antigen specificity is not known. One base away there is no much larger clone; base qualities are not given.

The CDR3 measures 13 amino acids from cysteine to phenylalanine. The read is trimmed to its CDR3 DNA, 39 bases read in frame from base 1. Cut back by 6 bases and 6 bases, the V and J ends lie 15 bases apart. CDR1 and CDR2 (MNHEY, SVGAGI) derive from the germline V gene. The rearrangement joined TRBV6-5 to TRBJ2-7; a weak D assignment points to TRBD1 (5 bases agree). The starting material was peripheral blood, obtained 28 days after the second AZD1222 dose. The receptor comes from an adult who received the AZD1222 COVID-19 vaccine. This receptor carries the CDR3 CASRAKTAGEQYF. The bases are TGTGCCAGCAGGGCCAAGACAGCAGGCGAGCAGTACTTC.